This T cell receptor (beta chain) was obtained from a study of cytomegalovirus exposure and HLA in healthy donors. Study context: In an earlier analysis, approximately 120 million unique TCR beta sequences were found from some 180 million T cells.

The PCR ran on 60 Vbeta and 13 Jbeta primers. Profiling relied on immunoSEQ multiplex PCR, and the TCRdb table lists in-frame clones only, not all of them. The table lists 75,000 to 100,000 clones, roughly 80% of them singletons. This CDR3 contains 15 residues. Trimming removed 8 bases from V and 0 bases from J, with 14 bases in between. The germline V gene encodes CDR1 SGHAT and CDR2 FQNNGV. The TCR sequence derives from a man aged 35 to 55 in good health and CMV-seronegative. The specimen was PBMCs. The chain employs TRBV11-2 and TRBJ1-3; no definite D call. Here the CDR3 reads CASGGLQSSGNTIYF. The CDR3, as DNA: TGTGCCAGCGGCGGACTCCAGAGCTCTGGAAACACCATATATTTT.